These 10 T cell receptor beta chains share one sample of origin, sequenced in a study of blood T cell repertoires in COVID-19 (dated by TCRdb to the early 2020s). The protocol used for the library was the immunoSEQ multiplex PCR assay. The table was pulled from immuneACCESS by TCRdb, which kept in-frame rearrangements only. Such tables lose some clones; where checked, under half of the loss comes from unresolved V genes, and the rest has no known cause. The sample data list a few hundred thousand clones, and approximately 91% of these were observed just once. Roughly 8% of the sample rests with the top ten. The sequencing input was PBMCs or T cells enriched from blood (not recorded which). The receptor source for this set is a woman aged 60-75 years who had recovered from COVID-19.

This rearrangement joins TRBV7-2 to TRBJ2-1, with 9 bases matching TRBD1. This CDR3 is 16 amino acids long. With V trimmed by 2 bases and J by 1 base, 3 bases remained unmatched. Germline-derived CDR1 and CDR2 are SGHTA and FQGNSA. The CDR3: CASSLRGQGSYNEQFF. The CDR3, as DNA: TGTGCCAGCAGCTTACGGGGACAGGGATCCTACAATGAGCAGTTCTTC.

V gene TRBV5-1 combines with J gene TRBJ1-6, with TRBD1 matching 7 bases. With V trimmed by 4 bases and J by 8 bases, 9 bases remained unmatched. The CDR3 has 15 residues. Per the germline V gene, CDR1 is SGHRS and CDR2 is YFSETQ. The CDR3 nucleotides read TGCGCCAGCAGCGCGACATATACAGGGGATTCACCCCTCCACTTT. Translation: CASSATYTGDSPLHF.

The chain carries TRBV27 and TRBJ1-6; D may be TRBD1 (5 bases). The V end lost 0 bases, the J end lost 4 bases, and 10 bases lay between the germline ends. Germline V CDR1 and CDR2: MNHEY, SMNVEV (reference sequence). The CDR3 loop spans 16 amino acids. Here the CDR3 reads CASSLSVRTYNSPLHF. The CDR3 DNA reads TGTGCCAGCAGTTTATCGGTCAGGACATATAATTCACCCCTCCACTTT.

The genes are TRBV9 and TRBJ1-1; D is ambiguous. The CDR3 contains 14 residues. Germline values: CDR1 SGDLS, CDR2 YYNGEE. Deletions cut 1 base from V and 5 bases from J, with 12 bases between. The CDR3 DNA reads as TGTGCCAGCAGCGTACAAACGACGGGAACTGAAGCTTTCTTT. It encodes CASSVQTTGTEAFF.

The CDR3 loop is CASSLGAGQPQHF. In DNA form, the CDR3 reads TGTGCCAGCAGTTTGGGCGCTGGTCAGCCCCAGCATTTT. The chain recombines TRBV12-3 or TRBV12-4 with TRBJ1-5; D unresolved. Trimming left V 3 bases short and J 6 bases short, with 9 bases between. CDR3 size: 13 residues.

The V and J genes are TRBV6-5 and TRBJ1-4; TRBD1 matches 7 bases. Germline trimming cut 5 bases from V and 8 bases from J; bases unmatched to any gene: 5. Germline CDR1 and CDR2: MNHEY and SVGAGI. The CDR3 extends over 13 amino acids. The CDR3 spells CASSRQGKEKLFF. In nucleotides, the CDR3 is TGTGCCAGCAGTCGACAGGGAAAAGAAAAACTGTTTTTT.

The rearrangement uses TRBV10-3 and TRBJ2-3, with 10 bases that match TRBD2. This CDR3 is 16 amino acids long. After removal of 6 bases from V and 4 bases from J, the junction contained 10 bases not matched to a gene. The germline V gene has CDR1 ENHRY and CDR2 SYGVKD. CDR3 DNA sequence: TGTGCCATCAGCCTTGCCAGCGGGGGGGGTTCAGATACGCAGTATTTT. Translated, it gives CAISLASGGGSDTQYF.

The chain recombines TRBV18 with TRBJ1-2; D possibly corresponds to TRBD1 (5 bases). Trimming left V 6 bases short and J 3 bases short, with 8 bases between. This CDR3 is 12 amino acids long. From germline, CDR1 is KGHSH and CDR2 LQKENI. The CDR3 loop is CASSPGDYGYTF. In DNA form, the CDR3 reads TGTGCCAGCTCCCCGGGGGACTATGGCTACACCTTC.

The rearrangement joins TRBV19 to TRBJ1-2, with a weak D call TRBD1 (6 bases). Germline V gives CDR1 LNHDA, CDR2 SQIVND (reference sequence). V dropped 4 bases and J dropped 3 bases, with 15 bases sitting between them. The CDR3 has 15 residues. The CDR3 reads CASSNQRQEDYGYTF. The CDR3 coding sequence is TGTGCCAGTAGTAACCAGAGACAGGAAGACTATGGCTACACCTTC.

Turning to this clone: The sample contains more than one DNA sequence encoding this CDR3. The rearrangement links TRBV5-1 to TRBJ2-7; weak D call: TRBD1 (5 bases). The CDR3 is made up of 12 amino acids. V was cut by 1 base and J by 5 bases, with 7 bases left in between. Per germline, CDR1 SGHRS and CDR2 YFSETQ. The CDR3 DNA reads TGCGCCAGCAGCTTGACAGGCAACGAGCAGTACTTC. The encoded protein is CASSLTGNEQYF.